The present T cell receptor beta chain was sequenced within a study of regulatory dendritic cells for organ transplantation. Study observations and caveats: Among resting subsets, memory CD8+ cells contained the most alloreactive clonotypes.

In the case of this clone: Its antigen is unknown.

Profiled with immunoSEQ multiplex PCR; TCRdb holds only in-frame clones, not every one. The repertoire holds under 40,000 clones, with 80% to 95% as singletons. V lost 6 bases and J lost 3; bases outside the gene matches: 8. The germline V gene has CDR1 SGHVS and CDR2 FQNEAQ. CDR3 length: 15 amino acids. Specimen: naive CD8+ T cells from blood. The subset denotes: CD45RA+ naive T cells. The genes are TRBV7-8 and TRBJ2-1; TRBD1 agrees at 7 bases. The receptor's source is a human donor in good health. CDR3 region: CASSRGTDNYNEQFF. CDR3 DNA: TGTGCCAGCAGTCGAGGGACAGATAACTACAATGAGCAGTTCTTC.